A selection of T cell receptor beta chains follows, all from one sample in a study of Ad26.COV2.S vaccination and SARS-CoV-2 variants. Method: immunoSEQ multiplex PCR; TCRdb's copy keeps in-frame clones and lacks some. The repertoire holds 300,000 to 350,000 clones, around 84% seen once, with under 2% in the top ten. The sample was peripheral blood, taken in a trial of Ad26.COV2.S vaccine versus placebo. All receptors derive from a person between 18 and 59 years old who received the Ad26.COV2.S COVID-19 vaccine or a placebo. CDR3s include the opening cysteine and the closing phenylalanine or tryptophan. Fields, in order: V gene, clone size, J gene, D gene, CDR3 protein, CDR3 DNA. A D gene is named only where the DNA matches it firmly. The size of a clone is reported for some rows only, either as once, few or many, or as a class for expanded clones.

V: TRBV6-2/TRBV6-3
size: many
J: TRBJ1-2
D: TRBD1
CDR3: CASSYPGQGEDYGYTF
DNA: TGTGCCAGCAGTTACCCGGGACAGGGAGAGGACTATGGCTACACCTTC

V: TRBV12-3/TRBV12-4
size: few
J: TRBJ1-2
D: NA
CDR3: CASSSLSYGYTF
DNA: TGTGCCAGCAGTTCCCTCTCCTATGGCTACACCTTC

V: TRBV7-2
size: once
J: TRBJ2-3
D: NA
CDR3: CASSLGLVADTQYF
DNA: TGTGCCAGCAGCTTAGGTCTAGTGGCAGATACGCAGTATTTT

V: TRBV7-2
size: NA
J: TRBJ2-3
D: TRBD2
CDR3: CASSTWGLALDTQYF
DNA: TGTGCCAGCAGCACTTGGGGACTAGCTTTAGATACGCAGTATTTT

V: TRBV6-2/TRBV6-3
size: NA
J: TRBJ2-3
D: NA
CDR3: CASSLQGRTQYF
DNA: TGTGCCAGCAGTCTACAGGGAAGGACGCAGTATTTT

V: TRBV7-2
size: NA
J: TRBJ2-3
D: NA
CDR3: CASSLVTSTDTQYF
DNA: TGTGCCAGCAGCTTAGTTACGAGCACAGATACGCAGTATTTT

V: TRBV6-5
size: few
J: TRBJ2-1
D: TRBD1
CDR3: CASRLPGQSRNEQFF
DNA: TGTGCCAGCAGGTTACCGGGACAGTCGCGGAATGAGCAGTTCTTC

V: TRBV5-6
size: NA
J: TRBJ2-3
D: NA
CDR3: CASSLPSLVDTDTQYF
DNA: TGTGCCAGCAGCTTGCCGTCACTGGTAGACACAGATACGCAGTATTTT

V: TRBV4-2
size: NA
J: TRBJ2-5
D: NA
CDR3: CASSPHNPGQGGETQYF
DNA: TGTGCCAGCAGCCCACACAACCCCGGACAGGGAGGGGAGACCCAGTACTTC

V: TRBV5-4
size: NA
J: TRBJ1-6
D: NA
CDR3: CASSALGSPLSPLHF
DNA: TGTGCCAGCAGCGCCCTGGGCAGTCCCCTCTCACCCCTCCACTTT

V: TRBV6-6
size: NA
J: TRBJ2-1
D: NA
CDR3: CASSRPGLLFSYNEQFF
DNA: TGTGCCAGCAGTCGCCCGGGTCTGTTATTCTCCTACAATGAGCAGTTCTTC

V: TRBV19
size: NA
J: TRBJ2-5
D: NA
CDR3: CASSSSQGFETQYF
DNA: TGTGCCAGTAGTAGCTCCCAGGGTTTCGAGACCCAGTACTTC

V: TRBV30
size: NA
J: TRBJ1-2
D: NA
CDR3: CAWSVRGKNGYTF
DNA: TGTGCCTGGAGTGTACGAGGGAAGAATGGCTACACCTTC

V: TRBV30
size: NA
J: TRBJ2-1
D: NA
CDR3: CAWARRVSSYNEQFF
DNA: TGTGCCTGGGCTCGACGGGTGAGCTCCTACAATGAGCAGTTCTTC

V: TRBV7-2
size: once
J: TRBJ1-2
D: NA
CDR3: CASSLPVGKNYGYTF
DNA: TGTGCCAGCAGCTTACCCGTAGGGAAAAACTATGGCTACACCTTC